This record covers a single T cell receptor (beta chain). This specimen comes from a study of technical replicates of blood from several donors. Produced via immunoSEQ multiplex PCR; TCRdb's table is partial and in-frame only. Counted here are 50,000 or so clones, 80% to 95% occurring once; the ten biggest clones make up 3% to 4%. The V gene lost 6 bases and the J gene lost 4 bases, with 10 bases spanning the gap. CDR3 length equals 13 residues. The germline V gene has CDR1 LNHDA and CDR2 SQIVND (reference sequence). The specimen sequenced was PBMCs. This chain links TRBV19 with TRBJ1-3, with D perhaps matching TRBD1 (5 bases). This TCR was sampled from a human donor in good health. Some clones in this sample may be carry-over from other donors' samples. CDR3 nucleotides: TGTGCCAGTAGCGCGGGGCTCGGAAACACCATATATTTT. Its protein product is CASSAGLGNTIYF. The whole variable domain, filled in from reference TRBV19 and TRBJ1-3, reads DGGITQSPKYLFRKEGQNVTLSCEQNLNHDAMYWYRQDPGQGLRLIYYSQIVNDFQKGDIAEGYSVSREKKESFPLTVTSAQKNPTAFYLCASSAGLGNTIYFGEGSWLTVV.